This T cell receptor (beta chain) originates from a study of cytomegalovirus exposure and HLA in healthy donors. 60 Vbeta and 13 Jbeta primers were used in PCR. Profiling relied on immunoSEQ multiplex PCR, and the TCRdb table lists in-frame clones only, not all of them. The sample lists under 200,000 clones, around 79% seen once, with about 0.5% in the top ten. Only a few counts were recorded for this clone. Its antigen remains unidentified. Study-wide findings and caveats: HLA-A and HLA-B allele assignments for most subjects were reportedly predicted accurately using TCR beta sequences. Across all donors, roughly uniform sequencing depth was an assumption of the presence/absence analyses.

The CDR3 length is 10 residues. Germline CDR1 reads MDHEN; CDR2 reads SYDVKM. This TCR was sampled from a woman in her forties or fifties in good health and CMV-seronegative. Source material: PBMCs. The V gene is TRBV28, the J gene TRBJ2-7, with TRBD1 as a possible D gene (5 bases). This chain's CDR3 is CKGQAYEQYF. The CDR3 coding sequence is TGTAAGGGGCAGGCCTACGAGCAGTACTTC.